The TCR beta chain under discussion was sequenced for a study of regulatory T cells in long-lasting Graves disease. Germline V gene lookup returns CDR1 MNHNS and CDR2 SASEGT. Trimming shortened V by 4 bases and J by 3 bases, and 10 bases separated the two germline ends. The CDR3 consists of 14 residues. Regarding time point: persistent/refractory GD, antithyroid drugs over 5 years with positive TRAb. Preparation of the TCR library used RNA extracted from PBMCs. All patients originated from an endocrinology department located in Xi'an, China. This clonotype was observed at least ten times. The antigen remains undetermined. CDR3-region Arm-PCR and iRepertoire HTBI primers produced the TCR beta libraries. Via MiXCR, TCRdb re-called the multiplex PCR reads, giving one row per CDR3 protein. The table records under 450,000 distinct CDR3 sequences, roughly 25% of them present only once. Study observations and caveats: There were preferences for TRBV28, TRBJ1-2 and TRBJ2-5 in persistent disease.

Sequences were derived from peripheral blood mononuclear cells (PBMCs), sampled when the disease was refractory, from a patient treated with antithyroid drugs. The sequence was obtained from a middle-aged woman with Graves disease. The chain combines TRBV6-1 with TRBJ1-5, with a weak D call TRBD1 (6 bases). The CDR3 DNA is TGTGCCAGCAGTGTTTCGGGACACAATCAGCCCCAGCATTTT. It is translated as CASSVSGHNQPQHF.